This entry describes one T cell receptor beta chain. The antigen is undetermined. V lost 5 bases and J 3 bases, leaving 19 bases between the germline ends. This CDR3 contains 15 residues. CDR1 SQVTM and CDR2 ANQGSEA come from the germline V gene. TCRdb redid the calling of the reads with MiXCR, one entry per CDR3 protein. This sample carries a few hundred thousand distinct CDR3 sequences, 15% to 20% of them seen once, and the ten largest clones take around 47%. The data originate from a study of T cell repertoires in cytomegalovirus infection. For the study at large: Indicated by public TCR beta signatures were CMV infection and matching HLA type.

Study findings and constraints: Within the response measured ex vivo, HLA-C-restricted CMV-specific TCR beta clonotypes were dominant. There were carriers of CMV plus the relevant HLA, and cumulative public TCR beta family frequency identified them.

Sequenced input: CD8+ T cells from PBMCs. The TCR sequence derives from a human donor in good health (CMV status not recorded). Some clones in this sample may be carry-over from other donors' samples. The chain has TRBV29-1 and TRBJ2-5; D is tentatively TRBD1 or TRBD2 (5 bases each). CDR3 sequence: CSVFPAWRGEETQYF. The CDR3 region has the DNA TGCAGCGTTTTTCCGGCCTGGAGAGGGGAAGAGACCCAGTACTTC. Complete variable domain (other parts from reference TRBV29-1 and TRBJ2-5): SAVISQKPSRDICQRGTSLTIQCQVDSQVTMMFWYRQQPGQSLTLIATANQGSEATYESGFVIDKFPISRPNLTFSTLTVSNMSPEDSSIYLCSVFPAWRGEETQYFGPGTRLLVL.